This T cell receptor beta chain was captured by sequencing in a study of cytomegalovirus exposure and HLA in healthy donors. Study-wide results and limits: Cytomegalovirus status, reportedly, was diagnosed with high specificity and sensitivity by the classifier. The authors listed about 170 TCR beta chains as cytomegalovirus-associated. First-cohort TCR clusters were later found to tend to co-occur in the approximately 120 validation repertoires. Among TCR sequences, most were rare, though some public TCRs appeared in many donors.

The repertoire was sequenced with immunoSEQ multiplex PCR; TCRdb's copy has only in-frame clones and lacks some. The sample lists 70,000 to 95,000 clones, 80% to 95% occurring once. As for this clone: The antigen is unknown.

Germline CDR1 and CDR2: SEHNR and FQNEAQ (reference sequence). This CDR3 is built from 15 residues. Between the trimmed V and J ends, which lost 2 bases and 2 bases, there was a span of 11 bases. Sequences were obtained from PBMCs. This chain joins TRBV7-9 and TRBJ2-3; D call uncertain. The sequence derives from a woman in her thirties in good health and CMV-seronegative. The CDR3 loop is CASSLSLTYTDTQYF. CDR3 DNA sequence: TGTGCCAGCAGCTTAAGCCTGACTTACACAGATACGCAGTATTTT. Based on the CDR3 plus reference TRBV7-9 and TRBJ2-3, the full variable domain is DTGVSQNPRHKITKRGQNVTFRCDPISEHNRLYWYRQTLGQGPEFLTYFQNEAQLEKSRLLSDRFSAERPKGSFSTLEIQRTEQGDSAMYLCASSLSLTYTDTQYFGPGTRLTVL.